This T cell receptor (beta chain) was observed in a study of cytomegalovirus exposure and HLA in healthy donors. Study results and limitations: There were a few CMV-associated chains whose specificity for CMV antigens was confirmed in vitro.

The CDR3 covers 15 residues. Looked up from germline, CDR1 is SGHTA and CDR2 is FQGNSA. V lost 3 bases, J lost 2 bases, and 10 bases lay in between. Data came from immunoSEQ multiplex PCR; TCRdb stores just in-frame clones and leaves some out. The sample has hundreds of thousands of clones; around 80% are singletons. Separate from the approximately 650-subject first cohort, the roughly 120-subject validation cohort was the one that the donors belonged to. Note on this clone: Antigen: not known.

Input material: PBMCs. This sequence was found in a woman aged 25 to 45 in good health and CMV-seropositive. The chain couples TRBV7-2 to TRBJ2-2, with no clear D. As DNA, the CDR3 is TGTGCCAGCAGCTTCCGGGCCTTCAACACCGGGGAGCTGTTTTTT. It encodes CASSFRAFNTGELFF.